Following are 17 T cell receptor beta chains from one sample sequenced in a study of blood T cell repertoires in COVID-19. The repertoire was sequenced with immunoSEQ multiplex PCR; TCRdb's copy has only in-frame clones and lacks some. Here the sample spans 250,000 to 300,000 clones, roughly 91% being singletons. What was sequenced was peripheral blood. Receptors originate from a man in his forties or fifties with acute or convalescent COVID-19.

The V call is TRBV5-5, the J call TRBJ1-4, with D unresolved. This CDR3 has 16 amino acids. From germline, CDR1 is SGHKS and CDR2 YYEKEE (reference sequence). Trimming took off 4 bases at V and 0 bases at J, with 13 bases between the two ends. The CDR3, as DNA: TGTGCCAGCAGCCTACAGCCCCCCTCAACTAATGAAAAACTGTTTTTT. Translation gives CASSLQPPSTNEKLFF.

Written as DNA, the CDR3 is TGTGCCAGCAGCCAAGGATTTGGGGGGGGCGGAGGAAACACCATATATTTT. Encoded protein: CASSQGFGGGGGNTIYF. The chain employs TRBV3-1 (or the pseudogene TRBV3-2) and TRBJ1-3; D possibly corresponds to TRBD1 (6 bases). V gave up 1 base and J gave up 4 bases, with 17 bases separating them. Per the germline V gene, CDR1 is LGHDT and CDR2 is YNNKEL (reference sequence). This CDR3 comprises 17 residues.

The chain is built from TRBV4-1 and TRBJ2-3, with D possibly matching TRBD1 (6 bases). The CDR3 spans 15 residues. V was clipped by 1 base and J by 6 bases, with 14 bases between them. CDR1 MGHRA and CDR2 YSYEKL come from the germline V gene. CDR3 coding DNA: TGCGCCAGCAGCCAAGGGGGGCTCCGTCCCGATACGCAGTATTTT. This gives the protein CASSQGGLRPDTQYF.

J is TRBJ1-1 and V is TRBV3-1 (or the pseudogene TRBV3-2), with D perhaps matching TRBD1 (5 bases). V gave up 3 bases and J gave up 0 bases, with 11 bases separating them. The length of the CDR3 is 15 residues. Germline CDR1 is LGHDT and CDR2 is YNNKEL (reference sequence). For the CDR3, the DNA is TGTGCCAGCAGCCATGACAGCCTAATGAACACTGAAGCTTTCTTT. It encodes CASSHDSLMNTEAFF.

The chain uses TRBV10-3 and TRBJ1-1; TRBD1 is a possible D gene (5 bases). The CDR3 loop spans 14 amino acids. Germline values: CDR1 ENHRY, CDR2 SYGVKD. Trimming left V 4 bases short and J 2 bases short, with 11 bases between. CDR3 region: CAISVTTENTEAFF. In DNA, the CDR3 is TGTGCCATCAGTGTGACGACAGAAAACACTGAAGCTTTCTTT.

The J gene is TRBJ1-1, the V gene TRBV19; a possible D gene is TRBD1 (6 bases). Trimming took 5 bases from V and 5 from J, leaving 15 bases between them. The CDR3 has 14 residues. CDR1 LNHDA and CDR2 SQIVND come from the germline V gene (reference sequence). In nucleotides, the CDR3 is TGTGCCAGTAGTCCAGGGGAAACACTGACTGAAGCTTTCTTT. It is translated as CASSPGETLTEAFF.

This clone came up once. The gene calls are TRBV7-9 and TRBJ1-1; perhaps TRBD1 as D (6 bases). With 2 bases removed from V and 7 bases from J, the gap between germline ends came to 14 bases. CDR1 SEHNR and CDR2 FQNEAQ come from the germline V gene (reference sequence). The CDR3 extends over 14 amino acids. The CDR3 DNA sequence: TGTGCCAGCAGCTTAAAGAACAGGGAAAATGAAGCTTTCTTT. Protein product: CASSLKNRENEAFF.

The chain couples TRBV9 to TRBJ2-7, with a weak D call TRBD2 (5 bases). The V end was cut by 0 bases, the J end by 5 bases, with 9 bases between. Germline CDR1 and CDR2: SGDLS and YYNGEE. There are 13 residues in the CDR3. CDR3 amino acids: CASSVDGKNEQYF. CDR3 nucleotides: TGTGCCAGCAGCGTAGACGGGAAGAACGAGCAGTACTTC.

J is TRBJ1-1 and V is TRBV3-1 (or the pseudogene TRBV3-2); D is unclear. V lost 1 base and J 4 bases, leaving 16 bases between the germline ends. Germline-derived CDR1 and CDR2 are LGHDT and YNNKEL (reference sequence). CDR3 size: 16 residues. The CDR3: CASSQGGLGWTTEAFF. For the CDR3, the DNA is TGTGCCAGCAGCCAAGGCGGGTTGGGGTGGACCACTGAAGCTTTCTTT.

The chain joins TRBV4-1 to TRBJ2-7; TRBD1 aligns across 7 bases. Per the germline V gene, CDR1 is MGHRA and CDR2 is YSYEKL. V shed 4 bases and J 7 bases; nucleotides not matched to a gene: 10. The CDR3 runs 14 residues. The CDR3 is CASSRTGVELEQYF. The CDR3 DNA is TGCGCCAGCAGCCGGACAGGAGTGGAATTAGAGCAGTACTTC.

The chain is built from TRBV2 and TRBJ1-2; TRBD1 agrees at 8 bases. The germline V gene has CDR1 SNHLY and CDR2 FYNNEI. J lost 8 bases, V lost 7 bases, and 9 bases had no gene match. There are 13 residues in the CDR3. The chain's CDR3 is CASIVDREEGYTF. CDR3 bases: TGTGCCAGCATAGTGGACAGGGAGGAGGGCTACACCTTC.

V gene TRBV19 combines with J gene TRBJ1-5, with D unresolved. Germline CDR1 is LNHDA and CDR2 is SQIVND (reference sequence). The CDR3 sequence is 13 residues long. V lost 6 bases to trimming and J lost 1 base, with 7 bases between them. Here the CDR3 reads CASSDSSNQPQHF. CDR3 sequence (DNA): TGTGCCAGTAGCGACTCAAGCAATCAGCCCCAGCATTTT. Together with reference TRBV19 and TRBJ1-5, the CDR3 gives the full variable domain: DGGITQSPKYLFRKEGQNVTLSCEQNLNHDAMYWYRQDPGQGLRLIYYSQIVNDFQKGDIAEGYSVSREKKESFPLTVTSAQKNPTAFYLCASSDSSNQPQHFGDGTRLSIL.

V gene TRBV30 combines with J gene TRBJ2-7; 8 bases match TRBD2. Losses at the gene ends were 3 bases for V and 6 bases for J; bases not matched to a gene: 1. CDR1 and CDR2 from the germline V gene are GTSNPN and SVGIG (reference sequence). This CDR3 has 11 residues. Written as DNA, the CDR3 is TGTGCCTGGAGCCGGGAGGGCGAGCAGTACTTC. This encodes CAWSREGEQYF.

The chain recombines TRBV3-1 (or the pseudogene TRBV3-2) with TRBJ1-2, with 7 bases identical to TRBD1. The CDR3 runs to 14 residues. V trimming: 4 bases; J trimming: 3 bases; junction bases outside the gene matches: 5. Germline V lookup: CDR1 LGHDT, CDR2 YNNKEL (reference sequence). Here the CDR3 DNA reads TGTGCCAGCAGCCCCTTCCAGGGGGACTATGGCTACACCTTC. This gives the protein CASSPFQGDYGYTF.

This clone was seen a single time. Relative to the germline gene, one junction end is altered; a read error may explain this. The chain joins TRBV20-1 to TRBJ1-1; no definite D call. From germline, CDR1 is DFQATT and CDR2 SNEGSKA (reference sequence). This CDR3 contains 10 residues. CDR3: CSARHTEAFF. The CDR3, as DNA: TGCAGTGCTCGACACACCGAAGCTTTCTTT.

The chain is built from TRBV2 and TRBJ1-1, with a weak D call TRBD1 (5 bases). The V gene's germline CDR1 is SNHLY and CDR2 FYNNEI. The CDR3 spans 15 residues. Trimming cost V 0 bases and J 6 bases, with 14 bases left between them. The DNA of the CDR3 is TGTGCCAGCAGTGAAGCGGGGATAGGGGAACCTGAAGCTTTCTTT. This gives the protein CASSEAGIGEPEAFF.

The V call is TRBV28, the J call TRBJ1-1; 12 positions agree with TRBD1. CDR3 length: 14 residues. V lost 7 bases, J lost 10 bases, and 10 bases stayed unmatched. CDR1 and CDR2 (germline): MDHEN, SYDVKM. CDR3 amino acids: CASNSGTGGLIAFF. CDR3 DNA: TGTGCCAGCAACTCCGGGACAGGGGGCCTAATAGCTTTCTTT.